Below are 25 T cell receptor beta chains sequenced from a single sample in a study of identical twins. TCRdb ran MiXCR on the 5' RACE reads and lists one entry per CDR3 protein. The sample consists of roughly 770,000 distinct CDR3 sequences, about 20% of them appearing once. This sample was also put to use in a study of T cells expressing NK-cell markers.

Sequencing was done on a sample of PBMCs. The receptors derive from a woman aged 18-29 years in good health.

In its sample, this clonotype was seen a few times. The V gene is TRBV12-5, the J gene TRBJ1-1; unclear D gene. Deletions cut 6 bases from V and 1 base from J, with 6 bases between. The V gene's germline CDR1 is LGHNT and CDR2 FRNRAP. This CDR3 is built from 12 residues. CDR3 in DNA: TGTGCTAGTGGGTCCGAGAACACTGAAGCTTTCTTT. It specifies CASGSENTEAFF.

This clonotype appeared a few times. This rearrangement joins TRBV20-1 to TRBJ2-2, with D unresolved. Trimming cost V 5 bases and J 0 bases, with 13 bases left between them. Germline CDR1 and CDR2: DFQATT and SNEGSKA (reference sequence). The CDR3 sequence is 15 residues long. CDR3 DNA sequence: TGCAGTGCTCGCCCTAACCGGTCGAACACCGGGGAGCTGTTTTTT. As protein: CSARPNRSNTGELFF.

This clonotype was detected a few times. V gene TRBV7-2 combines with J gene TRBJ2-1; the D call may be TRBD1 or TRBD2 (5 bases each). Trimming cost V 0 bases and J 9 bases, with 18 bases left between them. This CDR3 has 16 amino acids. In germline, CDR1 is SGHTA, CDR2 FQGNSA. CDR3 sequence: CASSLAGVDIEGEQFF. Written as DNA, the CDR3 is TGTGCCAGCAGCTTAGCGGGAGTGGACATTGAGGGTGAGCAGTTCTTC.

The chain is built from TRBV2 and TRBJ1-2, with D uncertain. This CDR3 spans 12 amino acids. The V end was cut by 4 bases, the J end by 3 bases, with 6 bases between. The germline CDR1 and CDR2 sequences are SNHLY and FYNNEI. The DNA for the CDR3 is TGTGCCAGCAGTGCTCTAGACTATGGCTACACCTTC. This sequence encodes CASSALDYGYTF. Together with reference TRBV2 and TRBJ1-2, the CDR3 gives the full variable domain: EPEVTQTPSHQVTQMGQEVILRCVPISNHLYFYWYRQILGQKVEFLVSFYNNEISEKSEIFDDQFSVERPDGSNFTLKIRSTKLEDSAMYFCASSALDYGYTFGSGTRLTVV.

CDR3: CASSVAGQGSNEQFF. The CDR3 nucleotides read TGTGCCAGCAGCGTAGCGGGACAGGGGAGCAATGAGCAGTTCTTC. V and J are TRBV9 and TRBJ2-1; 10 nucleotides align to TRBD1. Per the germline V gene, CDR1 is SGDLS and CDR2 is YYNGEE. The CDR3 extends over 15 amino acids. V dropped 0 bases and J dropped 6; count of bases not matched to a gene: 3.

The CDR3 sequence: CASSSGGTSRILQYF. CDR3 coding DNA: TGTGCCAGCAGTTCAGGGGGGACTAGTCGAATTTTGCAGTACTTC. The chain has TRBV6-5 and TRBJ2-7; TRBD2 might be the D (8 bases). There are 15 residues in the CDR3. The V gene lost 4 bases and the J gene lost 9 bases, with 22 bases spanning the gap. Germline V gene lookup returns CDR1 MNHEY and CDR2 SVGAGI.

The V call is TRBV5-1, the J call TRBJ2-1; 7 bases are shared with TRBD2. Germline CDR1 and CDR2: SGHRS and YFSETQ. The CDR3 has 16 residues. V was pared by 5 bases and J by 8 bases, with 16 bases of the junction left unmatched. The CDR3 protein is CASRPDGGAGDYEQFF. The CDR3 region has the DNA TGCGCCAGCAGACCAGACGGAGGGGCGGGAGACTATGAGCAGTTCTTC.

This clonotype turned up a few times. The J gene is TRBJ1-2, the V gene TRBV24-1; no firm D call. This CDR3 region has 13 residues. Germline V gives CDR1 KGHDR, CDR2 SFDVKD. V lost 9 bases and J 1 base, leaving 11 bases between the germline ends. The CDR3: CATQPQDNYGYTF. The CDR3 nucleotides are TGTGCCACCCAACCGCAGGATAACTATGGCTACACCTTC.

This clonotype was seen more than once but under ten times. The chain joins TRBV12-3 or TRBV12-4 to TRBJ2-5; D call uncertain. The CDR3 extends over 11 amino acids. V was cut by 8 bases and J by 7 bases, with 11 bases left in between. The CDR3 is CASGEGGTQYF. The CDR3 DNA sequence: TGTGCCAGCGGGGAAGGCGGGACCCAGTACTTC.

This clonotype was counted between two and nine times. This rearrangement joins TRBV9 to TRBJ2-5; 7 nucleotides line up with TRBD2. V lost 4 bases to trimming and J lost 5 bases; unmatched junction nucleotides: 14. The germline gives CDR1 SGDLS, CDR2 YYNGEE. CDR3 size: 16 residues. This CDR3 reads CASSPGREPIDETQYF. DNA of the CDR3: TGTGCCAGCAGCCCAGGGAGGGAGCCAATCGATGAGACCCAGTACTTC.

The sample holds a few counts of this clonotype. The genes are TRBV12-3 or TRBV12-4 and TRBJ1-2; D is possibly TRBD1 (6 bases). Trimming left V 6 bases short and J 7 bases short, with 27 bases between. The CDR3 length is 17 residues. The CDR3 here is CASSPRGGTGGLSGYTF. The CDR3, as DNA: TGTGCCAGCAGCCCAAGGGGGGGCACCGGGGGGCTAAGTGGCTACACCTTC.

The chain uses TRBV5-6 and TRBJ2-5; TRBD2 is a possible D gene (6 bases). Germline CDR1 SGHDT, CDR2 YYEEEE. This CDR3 region has 16 residues. V was trimmed by 1 base and J by 0 bases, leaving 13 bases between them. The CDR3: CASSLMRGQYQETQYF. The CDR3 nucleotides read TGTGCCAGCAGCTTGATGCGGGGTCAGTACCAAGAGACCCAGTACTTC.

This sequence joins TRBV20-1 and TRBJ2-5, with no clear D. This CDR3 spans 12 amino acids. Trimming removed 5 bases at V and 0 bases at J, with 7 bases between. Per germline, CDR1 DFQATT and CDR2 SNEGSKA (reference sequence). The CDR3 DNA reads TGCAGTGCTTCTGCGTACCAAGAGACCCAGTACTTC. Encoded protein: CSASAYQETQYF.

J is TRBJ2-3 and V is TRBV5-1; 13 nucleotides align to TRBD2. With 4 bases clipped from V and 2 bases from J, the junction kept 4 bases outside the gene matches. The CDR3 extends over 16 amino acids. CDR1 is SGHRS and CDR2 is YFSETQ in the germline V gene. CDR3 coding DNA: TGCGCCAGCAGCAGGACTAGCGGGGGACACACAGATACGCAGTATTTT. It codes for CASSRTSGGHTDTQYF.

The chain recombines TRBV28 with TRBJ2-1; 11 bases align to TRBD2. After removal of 7 bases from V and 6 bases from J, the junction contained 14 bases not matched to a gene. Germline V lookup: CDR1 MDHEN, CDR2 SYDVKM. The CDR3 contains 17 residues. As DNA, the CDR3 is TGTGCCAGCATCATTAAGGGCACTAGCGGGAGTATCAATGAGCAGTTCTTC. Its protein is CASIIKGTSGSINEQFF.

This chain joins TRBV29-1 and TRBJ2-7; 9 bases align to TRBD1. This CDR3 comprises 13 residues. CDR1 and CDR2 (germline): SQVTM, ANQGSEA. After removal of 6 bases from V and 2 bases from J, the junction contained 5 bases not matched to a gene. The CDR3 sequence: CSVLTGGPYEQYF. The CDR3 region has the DNA TGCAGCGTCCTGACAGGGGGACCCTACGAGCAGTACTTC.

This clonotype was seen at least ten times. The chain uses TRBV6-5 and TRBJ2-7; D may correspond to TRBD1 or TRBD2 (5 bases each). V dropped 2 bases and J dropped 3 bases, with 8 bases sitting between them. The CDR3 runs to 13 residues. CDR1 and CDR2 from the germline V gene are MNHEY and SVGAGI. CDR3 in amino acids: CASSYGGSYEQYF. CDR3 DNA: TGTGCCAGCAGTTACGGGGGTAGCTACGAGCAGTACTTC.

The chain combines TRBV6-1 with TRBJ1-1; maybe TRBD1 (6 bases). CDR1 is MNHNS and CDR2 is SASEGT in the germline V gene. This CDR3 is 14 amino acids long. V was clipped by 7 bases and J by 2 bases, with 14 bases between them. The CDR3 region is CASKGGVQNTEAFF. The CDR3 DNA reads as TGTGCCAGCAAAGGGGGAGTACAAAACACTGAAGCTTTCTTT.

In its sample, this clonotype was seen a few times. V is TRBV10-3 and J is TRBJ2-3; 13 nucleotides match TRBD2. The ends lost 0 bases at V and 3 bases at J; junction bases unmatched: 3. Germline V lookup: CDR1 ENHRY, CDR2 SYGVKD. This CDR3 region has 17 residues. CDR3 in amino acids: CAISESGTSGMTDTQYF. The CDR3 DNA follows: TGTGCCATCAGTGAGTCTGGGACTAGCGGGATGACAGATACGCAGTATTTT.

V and J are TRBV12-5 and TRBJ1-2, with TRBD1 matching 8 bases. This CDR3 spans 14 amino acids. Germline V gene data show CDR1 as LGHNT and CDR2 as FRNRAP. Trimming at V came to 3 bases and at J to 5 bases, leaving 5 bases not matched to a gene. This CDR3 reads CASGFRTGRYGYTF. CDR3 DNA sequence: TGTGCTAGTGGTTTTCGGACAGGGCGATATGGCTACACCTTC.

This clonotype has a count of ten or more. The chain has TRBV20-1 and TRBJ2-3, with TRBD2 matching over 7 bases. J was trimmed by 0 bases and V by 6 bases; bases with no gene match: 3. This CDR3 spans 13 amino acids. The germline V gene encodes CDR1 DFQATT and CDR2 SNEGSKA (reference sequence). The DNA of the CDR3 is TGCAGTGCGCAGCGGGAAAGCACAGATACGCAGTATTTT. Protein: CSAQRESTDTQYF.

This clonotype was detected only a few times. V usage is TRBV10-3 and J usage is TRBJ2-7, with TRBD1 matching 10 bases. Germline V CDR1 and CDR2: ENHRY, SYGVKD. The junction had 16 bases not matched to a gene; V was cut back by 4 bases and J by 7 bases. The CDR3 contains 17 residues. CDR3 protein: CAISGGTGATIAREQYF. CDR3 DNA: TGTGCCATCAGTGGGGGGACAGGGGCGACCATAGCTCGGGAGCAGTACTTC.

The chain joins TRBV5-1 to TRBJ2-5; TRBD2 agrees at 11 bases. J gave up 5 bases and V 3 bases, and 6 bases lay outside the gene matches. Germline V gene lookup returns CDR1 SGHRS and CDR2 YFSETQ. The CDR3 has 15 amino acids. The CDR3 sequence: CASSSYGTSGETQYF. In DNA form, the CDR3 reads TGCGCCAGCAGCTCGTACGGGACTAGCGGTGAGACCCAGTACTTC.

This clonotype appeared a few times. The rearrangement uses TRBV27 and TRBJ2-6; no clear D. V shed 6 bases and J shed 0 bases, with 12 bases lying between them. The CDR3 sequence is 16 residues long. Germline-derived CDR1 and CDR2 are MNHEY and SMNVEV (reference sequence). The CDR3 DNA is TGTGCCAGCAGCACCAGAGGTAGCTCTGGGGCCAACGTCCTGACTTTC. This codes for CASSTRGSSGANVLTF.

The chain recombines TRBV5-1 with TRBJ2-1; a weak D match, TRBD2 (5 bases). This CDR3 region has 14 residues. The germline gives CDR1 SGHRS, CDR2 YFSETQ. Trimming took off 4 bases at V and 7 bases at J, with 15 bases between the two ends. The CDR3 loop reads CASSISGILNEQFF. The CDR3, as DNA: TGCGCCAGCAGCATTTCGGGGATTCTAAATGAGCAGTTCTTC.